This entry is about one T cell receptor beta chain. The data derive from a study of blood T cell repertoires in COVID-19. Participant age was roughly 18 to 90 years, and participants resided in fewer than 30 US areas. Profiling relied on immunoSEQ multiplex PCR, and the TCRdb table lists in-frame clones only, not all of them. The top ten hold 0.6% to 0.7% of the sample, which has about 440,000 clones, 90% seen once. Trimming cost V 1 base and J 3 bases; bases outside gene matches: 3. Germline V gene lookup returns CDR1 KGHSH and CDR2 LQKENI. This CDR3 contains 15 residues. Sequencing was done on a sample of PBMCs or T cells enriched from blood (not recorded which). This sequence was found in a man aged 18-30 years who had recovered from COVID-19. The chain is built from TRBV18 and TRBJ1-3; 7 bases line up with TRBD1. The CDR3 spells CASSPQGANGNTIYF. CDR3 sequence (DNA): TGTGCCAGCTCACCACAGGGGGCGAATGGAAACACCATATATTTT.